Reported below is one T cell receptor beta chain. This entry comes from a study of cytomegalovirus exposure and HLA in healthy donors. The primer mix had 60 Vbeta and 13 Jbeta primers. Method: immunoSEQ multiplex PCR; TCRdb's copy keeps in-frame clones and lacks some. Of about 130,000 clones in the sample, roughly four fifths were seen once. CDR3 length: 16 amino acids. Germline-derived CDR1 and CDR2 are SGHRS and YFSETQ. V was clipped by 1 base and J by 4 bases, with 18 bases between them. Material: PBMCs. The V and J genes are TRBV5-1 and TRBJ2-7; a possible D gene is TRBD1 (6 bases). The sequence was collected from a woman aged 50 to 65 in good health and CMV-seronegative. The CDR3 region has the DNA TGCGCCAGCAGCTTGCAGCCGATTACAGGGAGTTACGAGCAGTACTTC. This sequence encodes CASSLQPITGSYEQYF.